This paragraph covers one T cell receptor beta chain sequence. Antigen: not known. TCRB transcripts that were expressed got sequenced, as all of the isolated RNA had been reverse transcribed. The table came from immunoSEQ multiplex PCR; TCRdb's copy has only in-frame clones and leaves some out. Of 600,000 to 700,000 clones in the sample, over 10% are singletons; the top ten hold around 0.12%. Trimming removed 1 base from V and 4 bases from J, with 16 bases in between. Germline CDR1 reads KGHSH; CDR2 reads LQKENI. The CDR3 is made up of 16 amino acids. This sample was included in a study of beta chain features in type 1 diabetes. A CD45RO/CCR7/CD25/CD127/CD95/CD27 panel sorted naive, central memory, regulatory and stem cell-like memory CD4+ cells. Study results and limitations: Among patients with Type 1 diabetes, TCRB CDR3s were moderately but significantly shorter in every one of the four CD4+ subsets. In cDNA sequencing, cells with high TCR expression could be over-represented.

The V call is TRBV18, the J call TRBJ2-5; D may be TRBD2 (5 bases). The receptor's source is a young man with type 1 diabetes. Sequencing was carried out using naive CD4+ T cells from blood. For the CDR3, the DNA is TGTGCCAGCTCACCACGAGCCGGGCTCGGAGGAGAGACCCAGTACTTC. Amino acids: CASSPRAGLGGETQYF.